The present entry profiles one T cell receptor beta chain with its context. This sample is drawn from a study of CD8+CD57+ T cells in acquired aplastic anemia. About the research overall: Average CD4+ read depth in healthy donors was about 9.8 million reads.

CDR3 and TCR beta VDJ profiling relied on a genomic DNA template. Using its own MiXCR run on the reads, TCRdb lists one record per CDR3 protein. The sample contains about 130,000 distinct CDR3 sequences, 48% of which appear only once. The CDR3 totals 15 residues. Germline-derived CDR1 and CDR2 are SGHTA and FQGNSA. The V end lost 1 base, the J end lost 1 base, and 10 bases lay between the germline ends. The TCR sequence derives from a human donor in good health, serving as a control. The sequencing input was sorted CD4+, CD8+, or CD8+CD57+ T cells (not recorded which) from PBMCs. The J gene is TRBJ1-1, the V gene TRBV7-2; unclear D gene. Written as DNA, the CDR3 is TGTGCCAGCAGCTTAGTAGGTCAGGCGAACACTGAAGCTTTCTTT. It translates to CASSLVGQANTEAFF.